This T cell receptor (beta chain) was documented in a study of T cell repertoires in aging, cancer and after chemotherapy. Study background: The full dataset contained several million TCR reads.

Multiplex touch-down PCR with TRB-A/B primers amplified rearranged V-D-J TRB sequences. TCRdb processed the multiplex PCR reads anew with MiXCR; each CDR3 protein has one entry. Found here are just under 1,000 distinct CDR3 sequences, about 14% of them singletons; the top ten hold roughly 9.7%. TCR beta rearrangements were amplified from peripheral blood genomic DNA. The V gene end was trimmed by 6 bases and the J gene end by 5 bases; junction bases not matched to a gene: 5. The CDR3 spans 14 residues. In germline, CDR1 is LNHDA, CDR2 SQIVND (reference sequence). This clonotype counts as large. The chain has TRBV19 and TRBJ2-2; 8 nucleotides match TRBD1. The receptor was isolated from a human donor with a solid tumor. Sequenced: blood. The CDR3 region has the DNA TGTGCCAGTAGGGCCAGACAGGGGACCGGGGAGCTGTTTTTT. Translated: CASRARQGTGELFF. The entire variable domain, with the rest obtained from reference TRBV19 and TRBJ2-2, is as follows: DGGITQSPKYLFRKEGQNVTLSCEQNLNHDAMYWYRQDPGQGLRLIYYSQIVNDFQKGDIAEGYSVSREKKESFPLTVTSAQKNPTAFYLCASRARQGTGELFFGEGSRLTVL.